This is a list of T cell receptor beta chains from one sample in a study of CD8 T cells in ankylosing spondylitis. In TCRdb, the 5' RACE reads were re-called with MiXCR into one record per CDR3 protein. The data show approximately 300,000 distinct CDR3 sequences, less than 9.5% seen once. Sequenced sample: blood, either unsorted or a sorted T cell fraction (not recorded which). Every receptor here comes from a male donor with ankylosing spondylitis. Both conserved end residues are trimmed from each CDR3.

v_gene	j_gene	CDR3aa
TRBV28	TRBJ2-6	ASKGHSVRANVLT
TRBV6-1	TRBJ2-4	ASRRTLAKNIQY
TRBV25-1	TRBJ2-3	ASSEFRGTDTQY
TRBV12-3/TRBV12-4	TRBJ2-4	ASRPDGGGGVDIQY
TRBV28	TRBJ2-7	ASSAPGASSYEQY
TRBV5-4	TRBJ1-1	ASSYDRRVTEAF
TRBV11-3	TRBJ2-2	ASSLGSVGVGELF
TRBV18	TRBJ1-5	ASSRDSANQPQH
TRBV7-2	TRBJ2-2	ASSGGTGAANTGELF
TRBV15	TRBJ2-2	ATSSRSTGRSGELF